One sample yielded the 23 T cell receptor beta chains listed below, sequenced in a study of identical twins. MiXCR, applied by TCRdb to the 5' RACE reads, yields one record per CDR3 protein. The table records about 660,000 distinct CDR3 sequences, about 9.4% of them present only once. This same sample was also part of a study on yellow fever vaccine responses in identical twins.

Sequenced material: PBMCs. The receptors come from a young woman in good health.

This clonotype showed up many times. The chain joins TRBV24-1 to TRBJ2-1; no clear D. This CDR3 comprises 15 residues. Germline V gene lookup returns CDR1 KGHDR and CDR2 SFDVKD. V was cut by 4 bases and J by 6 bases, with 15 bases left in between. CDR3 nucleotide sequence: TGTGCCACCAGTGAACCGTCGGACCAGGTCAATGAGCAGTTCTTC. Translated, it gives CATSEPSDQVNEQFF.

This sequence joins TRBV6-5 and TRBJ2-5; TRBD1 or TRBD2 may be the D gene (5 bases each). Trimming pared 0 bases from V and 2 bases from J, leaving 19 bases between. This CDR3 region has 18 residues. Germline V lookup: CDR1 MNHEY, CDR2 SVGAGI. CDR3 amino acids: CASSYSFGLGRKQETQYF. The DNA of the CDR3 is TGTGCCAGCAGTTACTCCTTTGGGTTGGGACGAAAACAAGAGACCCAGTACTTC.

Many counts were recorded for this clonotype. The chain combines TRBV2 with TRBJ2-1; D is possibly TRBD2 (6 bases). Germline V gene data show CDR1 as SNHLY and CDR2 as FYNNEI. This CDR3 has 12 amino acids. V lost 3 bases and J 13 bases, leaving 13 bases between the germline ends. CDR3 residues: CASSEVRGHQFF. CDR3 DNA sequence: TGTGCCAGCAGTGAGGTGCGGGGCCACCAGTTCTTC.

There are a few counts of this clonotype. The J gene is TRBJ2-2, the V gene TRBV10-1, with D unclear. Germline values: CDR1 WNHNN, CDR2 SYGVQD (reference sequence). V was cut by 2 bases and J by 4 bases, with 11 bases left in between. The CDR3 is made up of 15 amino acids. CDR3 protein: CASSERYEPTGELFF. The CDR3 DNA reads TGCGCCAGCAGTGAGCGCTACGAACCCACCGGGGAGCTGTTTTTT.

The V gene is TRBV4-2, the J gene TRBJ1-1; no clear D gene. The V gene lost 2 bases and the J gene lost 0 bases, with 7 bases spanning the gap. From germline, CDR1 is LGHNA and CDR2 YNFKEQ. The length of the CDR3 is 14 residues. In DNA form, the CDR3 reads TGTGCCAGCAGCCAACCCGACTTGAACACTGAAGCTTTCTTT. This translates into CASSQPDLNTEAFF.

The rearrangement links TRBV11-2 to TRBJ2-5; D uncertain. CDR1 is SGHAT and CDR2 is FQNNGV in the germline V gene. The V end was cut by 2 bases, the J end by 2 bases, with 12 bases between. This CDR3 region has 15 residues. The CDR3 bases are TGTGCCAGCAGCTTACCGTGGACGGTACAAGAGACCCAGTACTTC. Residues: CASSLPWTVQETQYF.

There are a few counts of this clonotype. The chain carries TRBV25-1 and TRBJ1-1, with D uncertain. CDR1 is MGHDK, CDR2 SYGVNS, per germline. The CDR3 runs 13 residues. V lost 1 base, J lost 4 bases, and 7 bases lay in between. In nucleotides, the CDR3 is TGTGCCAGCAGTGAATTTGCTGTCACTGAAGCTTTCTTT. Translated: CASSEFAVTEAFF. The full variable domain, with the rest looked up from reference TRBV25-1 and TRBJ1-1, is EADIYQTPRYLVIGTGKKITLECSQTMGHDKMYWYQQDPGMELHLIHYSYGVNSTEKGDLSSESTVSRIRTEHFPLTLESARPSHTSQYLCASSEFAVTEAFFGQGTRLTVV.

The chain uses TRBV6-6 and TRBJ2-7; D is uncertain. Germline CDR1 and CDR2: MNHNY and SVGAGI (reference sequence). V gave up 6 bases and J gave up 4 bases, with 13 bases separating them. This CDR3 contains 13 residues. As DNA, the CDR3 is TGTGCCAGCAGCTACCTGAACCAATACGAGCAGTACTTC. This gives the protein CASSYLNQYEQYF.

The table lists this clonotype with many counts. This sequence joins TRBV25-1 and TRBJ1-3; D possibly corresponds to TRBD1 (5 bases). Looked up from germline, CDR1 is MGHDK and CDR2 is SYGVNS. V was cut by 6 bases and J by 2 bases, with 17 bases left in between. The CDR3 totals 16 residues. This CDR3 reads CASRPKGLGAGNTIYF. The DNA for the CDR3 is TGTGCCAGCAGACCGAAGGGGTTGGGCGCTGGAAACACCATATATTTT.

This clonotype was seen a few times. The genes are TRBV18 and TRBJ2-5; 7 bases fit TRBD1. The CDR3 extends over 15 amino acids. The V gene's germline CDR1 is KGHSH and CDR2 LQKENI. Trimming at V came to 3 bases and at J to 4 bases, leaving 8 bases not matched to a gene. The CDR3 DNA reads TGTGCCAGCTCACCCCGGACAGGCTTCCGAGAGACCCAGTACTTC. It is translated as CASSPRTGFRETQYF.

The V and J genes are TRBV30 and TRBJ2-7; unclear D gene. Trimming stripped 0 bases from V and 5 bases from J, with 5 bases between. The CDR3 has 11 amino acids. Germline V gives CDR1 GTSNPN, CDR2 SVGIG (reference sequence). The CDR3 loop is CAWSVGNEQYF. For the CDR3, the DNA is TGTGCCTGGAGTGTGGGGAACGAGCAGTACTTC.

This clonotype was observed at least ten times. V and J are TRBV7-6 and TRBJ1-2, with 8 bases that match TRBD1. CDR3 size: 15 residues. Looked up from germline, CDR1 is SGHVS and CDR2 is FNYEAQ. V lost 4 bases and J lost 2; bases outside the gene matches: 6. CDR3 nucleotides: TGTGCCAGCAGCTCTGACGGGACAGGAAACTATGGCTACACCTTC. Translating it yields CASSSDGTGNYGYTF.

The V and J genes are TRBV5-1 and TRBJ2-2; TRBD2 matches at 7 bases. The V gene's germline CDR1 is SGHRS and CDR2 YFSETQ. V dropped 4 bases and J dropped 2; count of bases not matched to a gene: 8. The CDR3 length is 16 residues. The DNA for the CDR3 is TGCGCCAGCAGCCGGAGGGCTAGCGGTAACACCGGGGAGCTGTTTTTT. Translation gives CASSRRASGNTGELFF.

This clonotype was detected only a few times. The V gene is TRBV24-1, the J gene TRBJ1-2; D is undetermined. V was pared by 9 bases and J by 2 bases, with 12 bases between. Germline V gives CDR1 KGHDR, CDR2 SFDVKD. The CDR3 is 13 amino acids. The CDR3 DNA follows: TGTGCCACCGGCAGAGAATTAAACTATGGCTACACCTTC. Amino acid sequence: CATGRELNYGYTF.

The chain employs TRBV18 and TRBJ2-1; D gene ambiguous. CDR3 length: 15 residues. Germline assignment: CDR1 KGHSH and CDR2 LQKENI. The V and J ends lost 4 bases and 2 bases respectively, with 12 bases between them. CDR3: CASSLSTSTYNEQFF. The DNA for the CDR3 is TGTGCCAGCTCACTCTCGACATCTACCTACAATGAGCAGTTCTTC.

The chain combines TRBV5-1 with TRBJ2-7; D perhaps matches TRBD2 (6 bases). This CDR3 contains 14 residues. V gave up 4 bases and J gave up 0 bases, with 11 bases separating them. The germline CDR1 and CDR2 sequences are SGHRS and YFSETQ. CDR3 bases: TGCGCCAGCAGCCCGGACTACTCCTCCTACGAGCAGTACTTC. Protein product: CASSPDYSSYEQYF. Together with reference TRBV5-1 and TRBJ2-7, the CDR3 gives the full variable domain: KAGVTQTPRYLIKTRGQQVTLSCSPISGHRSVSWYQQTPGQGLQFLFEYFSETQRNKGNFPGRFSGRQFSNSRSEMNVSTLELGDSALYLCASSPDYSSYEQYFGPGTRLTVT.

The J gene is TRBJ2-1, the V gene TRBV20-1; TRBD2 matches 7 bases. Germline CDR1 is DFQATT and CDR2 is SNEGSKA (reference sequence). The CDR3 consists of 16 residues. V trimming: 1 base; J trimming: 0 bases; junction bases outside the gene matches: 6. CDR3 sequence reads: CSARVFGGSSYNEQFF. Written as DNA, the CDR3 is TGCAGTGCTAGAGTGTTCGGCGGGAGCTCCTACAATGAGCAGTTCTTC.

This clonotype occurred many times. The chain links TRBV6-1 to TRBJ2-7; 10 positions match TRBD2. With V trimmed by 8 bases and J by 5 bases, 12 bases remained unmatched. This CDR3 has 15 amino acids. In germline, CDR1 is MNHNS, CDR2 SASEGT. CDR3 loop: CASLGSGRDSNEQYF. In DNA form, the CDR3 reads TGTGCCAGCCTGGGAAGCGGGAGGGATTCCAACGAGCAGTACTTC.

The rearrangement joins TRBV10-3 to TRBJ2-5, with TRBD1 matching over 8 bases. CDR1 and CDR2 (germline): ENHRY, SYGVKD. Germline trimming cut 2 bases from V and 5 bases from J; bases unmatched to any gene: 4. There are 14 residues in the CDR3. Written as DNA, the CDR3 is TGTGCCATCAGTGAGCTAGGACAGGGTGAGACCCAGTACTTC. This translates into CAISELGQGETQYF.

The rearrangement links TRBV20-1 to TRBJ2-2, with TRBD2 matching 10 bases. The CDR3 has 17 amino acids. V lost 0 bases and J lost 1; bases outside the gene matches: 5. CDR1 and CDR2 from the germline V gene are DFQATT and SNEGSKA (reference sequence). The CDR3: CSAREASGRMNTGELFF. Written as DNA, the CDR3 is TGCAGTGCTAGAGAGGCTAGCGGGAGAATGAACACCGGGGAGCTGTTTTTT.

This clonotype was seen a few times. The chain joins TRBV7-9 to TRBJ1-2, with TRBD1 as a possible D gene (5 bases). This CDR3 is built from 17 residues. Germline loops: CDR1 SEHNR, CDR2 FQNEAQ (reference sequence). V gave up 5 bases and J gave up 2 bases, with 21 bases separating them. The CDR3 DNA reads as TGTGCCAGCAGCCCCGTCCCCCCTCGTTCAGGGAACTATGGCTACACCTTC. It yields the protein CASSPVPPRSGNYGYTF. Together with reference TRBV7-9 and TRBJ1-2, the CDR3 gives the full variable domain: DTGVSQNPRHKITKRGQNVTFRCDPISEHNRLYWYRQTLGQGPEFLTYFQNEAQLEKSRLLSDRFSAERPKGSFSTLEIQRTEQGDSAMYLCASSPVPPRSGNYGYTFGSGTRLTVV.

V gene TRBV12-5 combines with J gene TRBJ2-1; no definite D call. The germline gives CDR1 LGHNT, CDR2 FRNRAP. The CDR3 consists of 11 residues. V dropped 0 bases and J dropped 8 bases, with 2 bases sitting between them. This CDR3 is CASGLVDEQFF. CDR3 DNA sequence: TGTGCTAGTGGTTTGGTCGATGAGCAGTTCTTC.

Many counts were recorded for this clonotype. The chain combines TRBV7-6 with TRBJ2-1, with D possibly TRBD1 on 5 matching bases. Between the trimmed V and J ends, which lost 5 bases and 4 bases, there was a span of 12 bases. The CDR3 is made up of 14 amino acids. Germline lookup yields CDR1 SGHVS and CDR2 FNYEAQ. The CDR3 sequence is CASSQGEAYNEQFF. CDR3 coding DNA: TGTGCCAGCAGCCAAGGGGAAGCATACAATGAGCAGTTCTTC.